Listed here are 26 T cell receptor beta chains from one sample, sequenced in a study of CD8+CD57+ T cells in acquired aplastic anemia. Investigators profiled TCR beta VDJ and CDR3 from genomic DNA template. TCRdb reanalysed the reads using MiXCR and keeps one entry per CDR3 protein. The sample lists about 160,000 distinct CDR3 sequences, 45% to 50% seen once, with about 30% in the top ten. Patients chosen for sequencing had shown CD8+CD57+ cell expansion by flow cytometry. The sequenced sample consisted of sorted CD4+, CD8+, or CD8+CD57+ T cells (not recorded which) from PBMCs. These receptors were obtained from a human donor with aplastic anemia.

This clonotype was detected many times. This chain joins TRBV24-1 and TRBJ1-6; tentative D call: TRBD1 (5 bases). With 5 bases removed from V and 9 bases from J, the gap between germline ends came to 10 bases. CDR3 size: 13 residues. CDR1 is KGHDR and CDR2 is SFDVKD in the germline V gene. CDR3 nucleotides: TGTGCCACCAGTGCTAGTGGGGGTTCACCCCTCCACTTT. Protein sequence: CATSASGGSPLHF.

This clonotype was picked up a small number of times. The chain carries TRBV7-7 and TRBJ1-5; D gene ambiguous. The CDR3 is 12 residues long. With 6 bases removed from V and 4 bases from J, the gap between germline ends came to 7 bases. CDR1 SSHAT and CDR2 FNYEAQ come from the germline V gene (reference sequence). The CDR3 protein is CASSGLNQPQHF. DNA for the CDR3: TGTGCCAGCAGTGGGTTAAATCAGCCCCAGCATTTT.

Notes on this clonotype: The conserved final phenylalanine or tryptophan is absent from the CDR3, which likely points to a read error. The chain carries TRBV2 and TRBJ1-6; 7 bases are shared with TRBD1. The ends lost 4 bases at V and 3 bases at J; junction bases unmatched: 6. The length of the CDR3 is 16 residues. Germline V gives CDR1 SNHLY, CDR2 FYNNEI. The CDR3 nucleotides are TGTGCCAGCAGTGCCGGGACAGCCAACTATAATTCACCCCTCCACTCT. Amino acids: CASSAGTANYNSPLHS.

The chain couples TRBV6-1 to TRBJ1-2; the D is unclear. The germline V gene has CDR1 MNHNS and CDR2 SASEGT. Trimming took 2 bases from V and 1 from J, leaving 14 bases between them. The CDR3 length is 16 residues. CDR3 amino acids: CASSEWKGWGNYGYTF. CDR3 DNA: TGTGCCAGCAGTGAATGGAAGGGTTGGGGTAACTATGGCTACACCTTC.

In the case of this clonotype: A much larger clone sits a single nucleotide away, making a read error possible. CDR3 loop: CANSQEPSGANVLTF. CDR3 sequence (DNA): TGCGCCAACAGCCAAGAGCCCTCTGGGGCCAACGTCCTGACTTTC. The J gene is TRBJ2-6, the V gene TRBV4-3; D is unresolved. Germline V gene data show CDR1 as LGHNA and CDR2 as YSLEER. The CDR3 has 15 amino acids.

This clonotype was detected only a few times. V gene TRBV5-1 combines with J gene TRBJ2-7; maybe TRBD2 (6 bases). V was pared by 2 bases and J by 3 bases, with 12 bases between. This CDR3 region has 14 residues. From germline, CDR1 is SGHRS and CDR2 YFSETQ. The CDR3 DNA is TGCGCCAGCAGCTTAGGTATGGGGGGCTACGAGCAGTACTTC. Amino acids: CASSLGMGGYEQYF.

The chain couples TRBV2 to TRBJ1-1; no firm D call. Germline values: CDR1 SNHLY, CDR2 FYNNEI. Trimming removed 6 bases at V and 1 base at J, with 9 bases between. This CDR3 has 13 residues. The CDR3 DNA reads TGTGCCAGCAGAGCTTACGGGAACACTGAAGCTTTCTTT. This encodes CASRAYGNTEAFF. The full variable domain, completed using reference TRBV2 and TRBJ1-1, is EPEVTQTPSHQVTQMGQEVILRCVPISNHLYFYWYRQILGQKVEFLVSFYNNEISEKSEIFDDQFSVERPDGSNFTLKIRSTKLEDSAMYFCASRAYGNTEAFFGQGTRLTVV.

This rearrangement joins TRBV9 to TRBJ2-7, with a tentative D call TRBD1 (7 bases). The germline gives CDR1 SGDLS, CDR2 YYNGEE. The CDR3 covers 15 residues. Trimming pared 3 bases from V and 3 bases from J, leaving 16 bases between. CDR3 amino acids: CASSAGDSRFYEQYF. DNA of the CDR3: TGTGCCAGCAGCGCGGGGGACAGCAGATTCTACGAGCAGTACTTC.

V and J are TRBV2 and TRBJ2-7, with 9 nucleotides matching TRBD1. The germline V gene has CDR1 SNHLY and CDR2 FYNNEI. CDR3 size: 14 residues. Germline trimming cut 8 bases from V and 0 bases from J; bases unmatched to any gene: 5. The CDR3 DNA follows: TGTGCCAGCGCGGGACAGGGCGACTCCTACGAGCAGTACTTC. This codes for CASAGQGDSYEQYF.

The chain links TRBV20-1 to TRBJ2-7, with 10 bases fitting TRBD2. The junction had 11 bases not matched to a gene; V was cut back by 5 bases and J by 7 bases. This CDR3 is built from 14 residues. CDR1 and CDR2 from the germline V gene are DFQATT and SNEGSKA (reference sequence). The CDR3 coding sequence is TGCAGTGCTCGGAGTAGCGGGGGGCCTCTGGAGCAGTACTTC. Residues: CSARSSGGPLEQYF.

The CDR3 loop is CASSYSTLGNEQFF. CDR3 nucleotide sequence: TGTGCCAGCAGTTACTCGACTCTGGGCAATGAGCAGTTCTTC. V gene TRBV6-5 combines with J gene TRBJ2-1; D gene ambiguous. The V gene's germline CDR1 is MNHEY and CDR2 SVGAGI. V lost 0 bases and J lost 6, with 9 bases in between. The CDR3 sequence is 14 residues long.

This clonotype occurred many times. The chain has TRBV3-1 and TRBJ2-3, with D uncertain. The V gene's germline CDR1 is LGHDT and CDR2 YNNKEL (reference sequence). The CDR3 loop spans 15 amino acids. The V end was cut by 1 base, the J end by 6 bases, with 14 bases between. The CDR3 loop is CASSQVGELGDTQYF. The CDR3 region has the DNA TGTGCCAGCAGCCAAGTTGGAGAGCTGGGGGATACGCAGTATTTT.

This clonotype was counted only a few times. The rearrangement uses TRBV29-1 and TRBJ2-3; 8 nucleotides align to TRBD2. With 4 bases clipped from V and 4 bases from J, the junction kept 7 bases outside the gene matches. CDR3 length: 14 amino acids. Germline V gives CDR1 SQVTM, CDR2 ANQGSEA. In DNA, the CDR3 is TGCAGCGTTGTTAGGTTAGCGGGACCAGATACGCAGTATTTT. It translates to CSVVRLAGPDTQYF.

There are many counts of this clonotype. The chain uses TRBV12-3 or TRBV12-4 and TRBJ2-1; D perhaps matches TRBD1 (5 bases). There are 16 residues in the CDR3. The V and J ends lost 6 bases and 3 bases respectively, with 18 bases between them. For the CDR3, the DNA is TGTGCCAGCAGGATGACTCCCACGACAGACTACAATGAGCAGTTCTTC. Its protein product is CASRMTPTTDYNEQFF.

There are many counts of this clonotype. The CDR3 nucleotides read TGTGCCAGCAATATTTGGGGACCTAATCAGCCCCAGCATTTT. This encodes CASNIWGPNQPQHF. The V and J genes are TRBV19 and TRBJ1-5; TRBD1 is a possible D gene (5 bases). V dropped 9 bases and J dropped 4 bases, with 16 bases sitting between them. The CDR3 loop spans 14 amino acids. Per the germline V gene, CDR1 is LNHDA and CDR2 is SQIVND (reference sequence).

This clonotype was observed at least ten times. V and J are TRBV19 and TRBJ1-1; no clear D. CDR1 is LNHDA and CDR2 is SQIVND in the germline V gene (reference sequence). The V end was cut by 6 bases, the J end by 7 bases, with 9 bases between. The CDR3 extends over 11 amino acids. DNA of the CDR3: TGTGCCAGTAGAGACATTTATGAAGCTTTCTTT. It is translated as CASRDIYEAFF.

Regarding this clonotype: A much larger clone lies a single base off, so this may be a read error. The chain carries TRBV11-1 and TRBJ2-7, with 13 bases lining up with TRBD2. The CDR3 is 16 residues long. Germline lookup yields CDR1 SGHAT and CDR2 FQDESV (reference sequence). CDR3 loop: CAGSFPGLAGTYEQYF. The DNA of the CDR3 is TGTGCCGGCAGCTTCCCGGGACTAGCGGGAACCTACGAGCAGTACTTC.

The chain couples TRBV10-3 to TRBJ2-7; the D is unclear. V was pared by 9 bases and J by 4 bases, with 7 bases between. The germline gives CDR1 ENHRY, CDR2 SYGVKD. The CDR3 is made up of 10 amino acids. The CDR3 loop is CAIGKYEQYF. The CDR3 DNA sequence: TGTGCCATAGGGAAGTACGAGCAGTACTTC.

Concerning this clonotype: At one boundary the junction diverges from the germline segment, which might be a read error. The chain has TRBV29-1 and TRBJ2-3, with unresolved D. Germline-derived CDR1 and CDR2 are SQVTM and ANQGSEA. The CDR3 is 15 amino acids. The CDR3 sequence is CSVCPLVSGTDTQNF. The CDR3 DNA reads TGCAGCGTTTGCCCCTTAGTGAGTGGAACAGATACGCAGAATTTT.

This clonotype was seen repeatedly, ten times or more. CDR3: CACPTLTGETQYF. The DNA of the CDR3 is TGTGCCTGTCCGACACTTACGGGAGAGACCCAGTACTTC. V usage is TRBV30 and J usage is TRBJ2-5; D is ambiguous. Trimming removed 6 bases from V and 4 bases from J, with 15 bases in between. The germline V gene has CDR1 GTSNPN and CDR2 SVGIG (reference sequence). This CDR3 is built from 13 residues.

J is TRBJ1-3 and V is TRBV5-1; D remains ambiguous. V shed 0 bases and J shed 8 bases, with 9 bases lying between them. CDR3 length: 13 amino acids. Germline V gene sequence: CDR1 SGHRS, CDR2 YFSETQ. This CDR3 reads CASSLAYGDTIYF. As DNA, the CDR3 is TGCGCCAGCAGCTTGGCCTATGGGGACACCATATATTTT.

The chain combines TRBV2 with TRBJ1-2; TRBD1 might be the D (6 bases). This CDR3 region has 14 residues. Between the trimmed V and J ends, which lost 5 bases and 4 bases, there was a span of 14 bases. Looked up from germline, CDR1 is SNHLY and CDR2 is FYNNEI. The CDR3 reads CASSLQGRSYGYTF. CDR3 in DNA: TGTGCCAGCAGTCTACAGGGTAGAAGCTATGGCTACACCTTC.

This clonotype was counted ten times or more. The chain is built from TRBV12-3 or TRBV12-4 and TRBJ1-2; TRBD1 is a possible D gene (6 bases). The CDR3 extends over 17 amino acids. V was cut by 1 base and J by 1 base, with 16 bases left in between. As DNA, the CDR3 is TGTGCCAGCAGTTTAGTGGTAATGGAAGGGGGTAACTATGGCTACACCTTC. This encodes CASSLVVMEGGNYGYTF.

J is TRBJ1-2 and V is TRBV9; 7 nucleotides align to TRBD1. Germline trimming cut 0 bases from V and 0 bases from J; bases unmatched to any gene: 8. CDR3 size: 17 residues. The germline gives CDR1 SGDLS, CDR2 YYNGEE. The CDR3 DNA reads as TGTGCCAGCAGCGTAGCCCAGGACAGGCTGACTAACTATGGCTACACCTTC. Its translation is CASSVAQDRLTNYGYTF.

The chain has TRBV20-1 and TRBJ2-5; TRBD2 matches at 8 bases. Trimming at V came to 2 bases and at J to 3 bases, leaving 2 bases not matched to a gene. Germline V lookup: CDR1 DFQATT, CDR2 SNEGSKA (reference sequence). The CDR3 extends over 13 amino acids. The CDR3 is CSARIAGKETQYF. CDR3 sequence (DNA): TGCAGTGCTAGAATAGCGGGAAAAGAGACCCAGTACTTC.

The rearrangement links TRBV6-1 to TRBJ2-4; no clear D gene. CDR3 length equals 13 residues. Per the germline V gene, CDR1 is MNHNS and CDR2 is SASEGT. V lost 3 bases and J lost 7, with 10 bases in between. The CDR3 loop reads CASSDGARNIQYF. CDR3 nucleotide sequence: TGTGCCAGCAGTGACGGTGCCCGGAACATTCAGTACTTC.